The 14 T cell receptor beta chains below were found in one sample sequenced in a study of shared clonotypes between healthy human individuals. This table comes from immunoSEQ multiplex PCR, and its TCRdb copy is limited to in-frame clones, with some not included. The repertoire consists of some 1.5 million clones, with approximately 96% occurring once and the leading ten covering approximately 1.1%. What was sequenced was naive CD4+ T cells sorted from blood. Described subset: CD45RA+ positively selected. These receptors all stem from a man aged 25-45 years in good health.

The chain uses TRBV19 and TRBJ1-1, with a tentative D call TRBD1 (5 bases). Germline V lookup: CDR1 LNHDA, CDR2 SQIVND (reference sequence). This CDR3 has 16 residues. Trimming stripped 0 bases from V and 1 base from J, with 12 bases between. The CDR3 DNA reads TGTGCCAGTAGTATAGATAATTGGGGGGGGAACACTGAAGCTTTCTTT. Residues: CASSIDNWGGNTEAFF.

A word on this clone: Lacking the conserved final phenylalanine or tryptophan, this CDR3 likely reflects a read error. The DNA is omitted, as the CDR3 cannot be located on it reliably, and the CDR3 follows TCRdb's listing. The rearrangement uses TRBV20-1 and TRBJ2-7. The CDR3 is 11 residues long, ends included. Germline-derived CDR1 and CDR2 are DFQATT and SNEGSKA (reference sequence). The CDR3 here is CSARDRDSSPL.

The table lists this clone with a count of one. The chain links TRBV5-1 to TRBJ2-3; D could derive from TRBD1 or TRBD2 (5 bases each). The germline V and J ends were trimmed by 4 bases and 3 bases, with 18 bases remaining between them. Germline V CDR1 and CDR2: SGHRS, YFSETQ. The CDR3 has 16 amino acids. The CDR3 DNA reads TGCGCCAGCAGCCCGGTGGGACCGAGCGAAACAGATACGCAGTATTTT. Encoded protein: CASSPVGPSETDTQYF. Supplemented by reference TRBV5-1 and TRBJ2-3, the full variable domain reads KAGVTQTPRYLIKTRGQQVTLSCSPISGHRSVSWYQQTPGQGLQFLFEYFSETQRNKGNFPGRFSGRQFSNSRSEMNVSTLELGDSALYLCASSPVGPSETDTQYFGPGTRLTVL.

The chain couples TRBV5-4 to TRBJ1-1, with a weak D call TRBD1 (5 bases). Germline V CDR1 and CDR2: SGHNT, YYREEE (reference sequence). The length of the CDR3 is 15 residues. V shed 4 bases and J shed 3 bases, with 16 bases lying between them. This chain's CDR3 is CASSMEGRRYTEAFF. CDR3 coding DNA: TGTGCCAGCAGCATGGAGGGACGCAGGTACACTGAAGCTTTCTTT.

The CDR3 loop is CASSLVPGTNEKLFF. The CDR3, as DNA: TGCGCCAGCAGCTTGGTACCGGGGACTAATGAAAAACTGTTTTTT. This chain joins TRBV5-1 and TRBJ1-4; no clear D. Germline loops: CDR1 SGHRS, CDR2 YFSETQ. This CDR3 comprises 15 residues. Between the trimmed V and J ends, which lost 0 bases and 2 bases, there was a span of 8 bases.

The V call is TRBV6-4, the J call TRBJ2-2; 10 bases fit TRBD2. The junction had 10 bases not matched to a gene; V was cut back by 10 bases and J by 2 bases. Per the germline V gene, CDR1 is MRHNA and CDR2 is SNTAGT. The CDR3 is made up of 16 amino acids. In DNA form, the CDR3 reads TGTGCCACCAATGGGAGCGGGAGGGCCAACACCGGGGAGCTGTTTTTT. It codes for CATNGSGRANTGELFF.

The rearrangement joins TRBV18 to TRBJ2-7, with D perhaps matching TRBD2 (6 bases). Germline lookup yields CDR1 KGHSH and CDR2 LQKENI. V shed 2 bases and J shed 4 bases, with 18 bases lying between them. The CDR3 runs to 16 residues. CDR3 protein: CASSPKAYPGVYEQYF. CDR3 bases: TGTGCCAGCTCACCAAAGGCTTACCCGGGGGTATACGAGCAGTACTTC.

The chain uses TRBV14 and TRBJ1-2; D not resolved. The CDR3 contains 13 residues. From germline, CDR1 is SGHDN and CDR2 FVKESK. The V end was cut by 8 bases, the J end by 4 bases, with 14 bases between. The CDR3 here is CASGSAPTYGYTF. DNA for the CDR3: TGTGCCAGCGGTTCGGCACCGACCTATGGCTACACCTTC.

The J gene is TRBJ2-6, the V gene TRBV7-6; TRBD1 is a possible D gene (6 bases). The CDR3 length is 20 residues. From germline, CDR1 is SGHVS and CDR2 FNYEAQ. V was trimmed by 5 bases and J by 0 bases, leaving 23 bases between them. Written as DNA, the CDR3 is TGTGCCAGCAGCCACTCCCTCTTGGGGGCCCGGCCCTCTGGGGCCAACGTCCTGACTTTC. This translates into CASSHSLLGARPSGANVLTF.

DNA of the CDR3: TGTGCCAGCAGCGTGGGGACAGAGATATCAGATACGCAGTATTTT. It yields the protein CASSVGTEISDTQYF. The chain combines TRBV7-9 with TRBJ2-3, with 7 bases fitting TRBD1. The CDR3 totals 15 residues. Per the germline V gene, CDR1 is SEHNR and CDR2 is FQNEAQ (reference sequence). Trimming at V came to 5 bases and at J to 4 bases, leaving 9 bases not matched to a gene.

As regards this clone: Other DNA sequences in the sample encode the same CDR3. The chain recombines TRBV18 with TRBJ2-2, with D hard to call. Trimming stripped 2 bases from V and 6 bases from J, with 7 bases between. CDR1 and CDR2 from the germline V gene are KGHSH and LQKENI. The CDR3 length is 13 residues. CDR3 region: CASSPAGSGELFF. CDR3 sequence (DNA): TGTGCCAGCTCACCAGCCGGGTCCGGGGAGCTGTTTTTT.

The chain couples TRBV6-5 to TRBJ1-2; 8 nucleotides match TRBD1. The CDR3 runs 14 residues. V was clipped by 6 bases and J by 6 bases; unmatched bases: 9. Germline V CDR1 and CDR2: MNHEY, SVGAGI. The CDR3 sequence is CASSPGTGQHGYTF. CDR3 sequence (DNA): TGTGCCAGCAGCCCCGGGACAGGACAGCATGGCTACACCTTC.

The chain has TRBV19 and TRBJ1-3; D is perhaps TRBD1 (5 bases). The germline V gene encodes CDR1 LNHDA and CDR2 SQIVND (reference sequence). The CDR3 loop spans 15 amino acids. V was shortened by 7 bases and J by 2 bases, with 15 bases between the two germline ends. In DNA form, the CDR3 reads TGTGCCAGTACTAACTGGGGGGGAGCTGGAAACACCATATATTTT. Protein product: CASTNWGGAGNTIYF. The full variable domain, with the rest looked up from reference TRBV19 and TRBJ1-3, is DGGITQSPKYLFRKEGQNVTLSCEQNLNHDAMYWYRQDPGQGLRLIYYSQIVNDFQKGDIAEGYSVSREKKESFPLTVTSAQKNPTAFYLCASTNWGGAGNTIYFGEGSWLTVV.

The gene calls are TRBV9 and TRBJ2-1; D unclear. V was trimmed by 0 bases and J by 8 bases, leaving 12 bases between them. The germline V gene encodes CDR1 SGDLS and CDR2 YYNGEE. This CDR3 is 14 amino acids long. The CDR3 DNA follows: TGTGCCAGCAGCGTAGCTTCTACGAACGATGAGCAGTTCTTC. Translation gives CASSVASTNDEQFF.